The following is a T cell receptor (beta chain) sequence with its context. Its specificity is unknown. TCRdb keeps only in-frame clones here, not all; method: immunoSEQ multiplex PCR. The sample carries roughly 48,000 clones, roughly four fifths recorded once. Trimming removed 4 bases at V and 6 bases at J, with 6 bases between. The CDR3 has 12 amino acids. Per germline, CDR1 MNHEY and CDR2 SVGAGI. This sample is drawn from a study of OX40 agonist ivuxolimab in advanced cancers. The wider study: Ivuxolimab was administered intravenously to patients at 0.01 to 10 mg/kg every 2 weeks.

Study findings and constraints: Relative to CD4+ cells, CD8+ T cells on average had more expanded clones. Some nonresponders likewise displayed low normalized T-cell clonal expansion.

V and J are TRBV6-5 and TRBJ2-2; the D gene is possibly TRBD1 (6 bases). The sequenced sample was CD4+ or CD8+ T cells sorted from blood, obtained in a trial of the OX40 agonist ivuxolimab. This sequence originates from an adult with an advanced solid tumor such as melanoma, head and neck, liver or kidney cancer. The CDR3 DNA sequence: TGTGCCAGCAGTTGGACAGCCGGGGAGCTGTTTTTT. Protein product: CASSWTAGELFF.